A selection of T cell receptor beta chains follows, all from one sample in a study of early T cells in non-severe SARS-CoV-2 infection. TCRdb redid the calling of the 5' RACE reads with MiXCR, one entry per CDR3 protein. The table includes around 27,000 distinct CDR3 sequences, about 5.7% detected once. Sample: whole blood. All receptors come from an adult who was a healthcare worker with PCR-confirmed SARS-CoV-2 infection or an uninfected control (not recorded which). CDR3s include the opening cysteine and the closing phenylalanine or tryptophan. The D gene is left open where the match is weak. A row's size may be missing; if present it is once, few, many or a size class.

>TRBJ1-4|-|TRBV7-2|many
TGTGCCAGCAGCTTAGCGCTGGGCAGCAATGAAAAACTGTTTTTT
CASSLALGSNEKLFF
>TRBJ2-3|TRBD1|TRBV5-5|many
TGTGCCAGCAGCTTGGATGGAAGGGGGCGCGAAGATACGCAGTATTTT
CASSLDGRGREDTQYF
>TRBJ2-7|-|TRBV7-2|many
TGTGCCAGCAGCTTAGGGACTACCGACCTCTACGAGCAGTACTTC
CASSLGTTDLYEQYF
>TRBJ2-1|-|TRBV30|many
TGTGCCTGGAAATCTCGCCGGTCCTACAATGAGCAGTTCTTC
CAWKSRRSYNEQFF
>TRBJ1-2|-|TRBV20-1|few
TGCAGTGCTAGAAATCCCCAGGACGGCTACACCTTC
CSARNPQDGYTF
>TRBJ1-2|-|TRBV12-3/TRBV12-4|many
TGTGCCAGCAGTTCGATCTTGTATGGCTACACCTTC
CASSSILYGYTF
>TRBJ2-7|-|TRBV7-9|many
TGTGCCAGCAGCCCCGGGCCGAGAGAGAATTACGAGCAGTACTTC
CASSPGPRENYEQYF
>TRBJ1-1|-|TRBV18|-
TGTGCCAGCTCGGGGGTTAGGGACACTGAAGCTTTCTTT
CASSGVRDTEAFF
>TRBJ2-5|TRBD1|TRBV12-3/TRBV12-4|many
TGTGCCAGCAGTTTAAGATCAGGGGGTAAGAAAGAGACCCAGTACTTC
CASSLRSGGKKETQYF
>TRBJ2-7|-|TRBV19|many
TGTGCCAGTAGTCCCCGGGACGCCTACGAGCAGTACTTC
CASSPRDAYEQYF
>TRBJ2-7|-|TRBV15|-
TGTGCCACCAGCACGGAAGGGGGGGAAGACGAGCAGTACTTC
CATSTEGGEDEQYF
>TRBJ1-6|-|TRBV12-3/TRBV12-4|-
TGTGCCAGCAGTTATTACCCCGCACTGAATTCACCCCTCCACTTT
CASSYYPALNSPLHF